This T cell receptor (beta chain) derives from a study of cytomegalovirus exposure and HLA in healthy donors. Study at large: Researchers previously reported finding 90 million to 120 million unique TCR beta sequences from 170 million or so T cells.

The germline V gene has CDR1 GTSNPN and CDR2 SVGIG (reference sequence). The CDR3 has 13 amino acids. V lost 2 bases and J lost 2, with 10 bases in between. General study findings and limits: Researchers had no immune exposure information except CMV serostatus available. At a 0.05 false discovery rate, a later analysis found 18,000 or so TCR beta sequences to be associated with HLA alleles.

On this clone: Its antigen is unidentified.

A multiplex PCR was run with 60 Vbeta primers and 13 Jbeta primers. Libraries were prepared by immunoSEQ multiplex PCR; TCRdb keeps only in-frame clonotypes and omits some of them. Its table lists about 44,000 clones. At sampling all donors were nominally healthy, likely with unrecorded immune exposures. This sequence originates from a male donor in good health and CMV-seronegative. This sequence joins TRBV30 and TRBJ2-7; tentative D call: TRBD2 (6 bases). The sample was PBMCs. The CDR3 sequence is CAWSTSSPYEQYF. As DNA, the CDR3 is TGTGCCTGGAGTACTAGCTCCCCCTACGAGCAGTACTTC.